Shown below are 21 T cell receptor beta chains from a single sample sequenced in a study of cytomegalovirus exposure and HLA in healthy donors. PCR used 60 Vbeta primers and 13 Jbeta primers. The table came from immunoSEQ multiplex PCR; TCRdb's copy has only in-frame clones and leaves some out. The sample includes fewer than 250,000 clones, roughly 80% of them seen just once. Sequencing input: PBMCs. The receptor source for this set is a girl aged 2-10 years in good health and CMV-seronegative.

The chain employs TRBV15 and TRBJ1-1, with D unresolved. With 0 bases removed from V and 8 bases from J, the gap between germline ends came to 13 bases. The germline V gene has CDR1 LNHNV and CDR2 YYDKDF (reference sequence). The CDR3 runs to 14 residues. CDR3 DNA: TGTGCCACCAGCAGAGATTACGGGGATCCCGAAGCTTTCTTT. It yields the protein CATSRDYGDPEAFF.

This chain connects TRBV7-9 to TRBJ1-4; the D gene is possibly TRBD1 (6 bases). Per germline, CDR1 SEHNR and CDR2 FQNEAQ (reference sequence). Trimming took 6 bases from V and 0 from J, leaving 14 bases between them. This CDR3 contains 16 residues. The CDR3 DNA reads as TGTGCCAGCAGTGCCGGGACATCTGCAACTAATGAAAAACTGTTTTTT. Residues: CASSAGTSATNEKLFF.

In this sample, this clone turned up a few times. This chain uses TRBV4-1 with TRBJ1-4; D unresolved. The CDR3 extends over 13 amino acids. CDR1 and CDR2 (germline): MGHRA, YSYEKL. The ends were cut back, 4 bases at V and 3 bases at J, with 6 bases in the middle. The CDR3 here is CASSPSANEKLFF. Here the CDR3 DNA reads TGCGCCAGCAGCCCCTCTGCTAATGAAAAACTGTTTTTT.

This chain joins TRBV19 and TRBJ2-7; 7 nucleotides line up with TRBD2. The CDR3 runs 15 residues. The germline gives CDR1 LNHDA, CDR2 SQIVND (reference sequence). V shed 3 bases, J shed 6 bases, and the junction held 11 bases outside the gene matches. CDR3 nucleotide sequence: TGTGCCAGTAGTATCCGTAGTGCGGGAGTGGGCGAGCAGTACTTC. This sequence encodes CASSIRSAGVGEQYF.

This CDR3 is CASRDSPLGRVGTEAFF. The CDR3 coding sequence is TGCGCCAGCAGAGATTCCCCCCTTGGGCGGGTAGGCACTGAAGCTTTCTTT. The chain joins TRBV4-1 to TRBJ1-1; unclear D gene. Trimming stripped 6 bases from V and 4 bases from J, with 24 bases between. CDR1 MGHRA and CDR2 YSYEKL come from the germline V gene. The CDR3 covers 17 residues.

This clone came up once. The chain recombines TRBV29-1 with TRBJ2-7, with 8 positions matching TRBD1. The CDR3 covers 15 residues. Losses at the gene ends were 3 bases for V and 1 base for J; bases not matched to a gene: 8. Looked up from germline, CDR1 is SQVTM and CDR2 is ANQGSEA. DNA of the CDR3: TGCAGCGTTGATTTTGCGAGACAGGGGTCCTACGAGCAGTACTTC. Translated, it gives CSVDFARQGSYEQYF.

V and J are TRBV27 and TRBJ2-2, with 10 bases aligning to TRBD2. The CDR3 is 16 amino acids. Germline values: CDR1 MNHEY, CDR2 SMNVEV (reference sequence). V lost 6 bases and J lost 5; bases outside the gene matches: 9. The CDR3 nucleotides are TGTGCCAGCAGCTTAATAGCGGGAGGATGGACCGGGGAGCTGTTTTTT. The encoded protein is CASSLIAGGWTGELFF.

The table lists this clone with a count of one. This chain connects TRBV7-9 to TRBJ2-7; TRBD1 is a possible D gene (6 bases). The CDR3 covers 13 residues. Germline V gene lookup returns CDR1 SEHNR and CDR2 FQNEAQ (reference sequence). V shed 7 bases and J shed 3 bases, with 13 bases lying between them. This CDR3 is CASTIQGVYEQYF. DNA for the CDR3: TGTGCCAGCACCATACAGGGTGTCTACGAGCAGTACTTC.

The V call is TRBV10-3, the J call TRBJ2-1; D perhaps matches TRBD2 (6 bases). The CDR3 contains 15 residues. V lost 10 bases and J lost 5, with 21 bases in between. Looked up from germline, CDR1 is ENHRY and CDR2 is SYGVKD. The CDR3 is CATTLYGSGNNEQFF. The CDR3 DNA reads TGTGCCACAACACTCTACGGGAGCGGCAACAATGAGCAGTTCTTC.

J is TRBJ1-3 and V is TRBV7-9, with D unclear. This CDR3 spans 18 amino acids. Germline CDR1 SEHNR, CDR2 FQNEAQ (reference sequence). V shed 4 bases and J shed 8 bases, with 27 bases lying between them. The CDR3 DNA reads TGTGCCAGCAGCTCCCCGGTATTCCCGGCCCGTACGCGGGACACCATATATTTT. Protein: CASSSPVFPARTRDTIYF.

This clone appeared a few times. CDR3 sequence: CAIAGGGLYEQYF. CDR3 DNA: TGTGCCATCGCGGGCGGGGGGCTCTACGAGCAGTACTTC. V is TRBV10-3 and J is TRBJ2-7, with 8 positions matching TRBD2. Trimming removed 8 bases from V and 3 bases from J; junction bases left unmatched: 6. Germline V lookup: CDR1 ENHRY, CDR2 SYGVKD. CDR3 length: 13 amino acids.

The chain has TRBV5-4 and TRBJ2-5, with TRBD2 identical over 11 bases. The germline CDR1 and CDR2 sequences are SGHNT and YYREEE (reference sequence). The CDR3 has 14 residues. Unmatched junction bases numbered 1, after V lost 3 bases and J lost 3 bases. The CDR3 nucleotides read TGTGCCAGCAGCTCGACTAGCGGGAAAGAGACCCAGTACTTC. It codes for CASSSTSGKETQYF.

In this sample, this clone turned up once. The V gene is TRBV6-1, the J gene TRBJ1-3; D is unresolved. The germline V and J ends were trimmed by 2 bases and 1 base, with 9 bases remaining between them. Germline lookup yields CDR1 MNHNS and CDR2 SASEGT. The CDR3 length is 15 residues. This CDR3 is CASSEKGASGNTIYF. For the CDR3, the DNA is TGTGCCAGCAGTGAAAAGGGAGCTTCTGGAAACACCATATATTTT.

The chain joins TRBV6-5 to TRBJ2-1; possible D gene TRBD2, 5 bases. Per germline, CDR1 MNHEY and CDR2 SVGAGI. V was clipped by 7 bases and J by 10 bases, with 17 bases between them. The CDR3 sequence is 13 residues long. CDR3 sequence: CASTKDGGGEQFF. The CDR3, as DNA: TGTGCCAGCACCAAAGACGGAGGCGGAGAGCAGTTCTTC.

V and J are TRBV6-5 and TRBJ2-3; 12 positions agree with TRBD2. The V gene's germline CDR1 is MNHEY and CDR2 SVGAGI. Germline trimming cut 4 bases from V and 4 bases from J; bases unmatched to any gene: 3. The CDR3 loop spans 15 amino acids. CDR3 loop: CASSSSGRAADTQYF. In DNA, the CDR3 is TGTGCCAGCAGTTCTAGCGGGAGGGCCGCAGATACGCAGTATTTT.

The chain has TRBV5-4 and TRBJ2-3; D may be TRBD2 (7 bases). Germline CDR1 is SGHNT and CDR2 is YYREEE (reference sequence). Trimming took off 2 bases at V and 4 bases at J, with 14 bases between the two ends. This CDR3 is 15 amino acids long. CDR3 DNA sequence: TGTGCCAGCAGCTTTACGGGGGGCCGGGCAGATACGCAGTATTTT. The encoded protein is CASSFTGGRADTQYF.

The chain joins TRBV30 to TRBJ2-5, with 11 bases lining up with TRBD2. With 7 bases clipped from V and 1 base from J, the junction kept 5 bases outside the gene matches. Germline CDR1 is GTSNPN and CDR2 is SVGIG (reference sequence). The CDR3 has 14 residues. DNA of the CDR3: TGTGCCTTTCGACTAGCGGGGCCCCAAGAGACCCAGTACTTC. This codes for CAFRLAGPQETQYF.

The chain links TRBV29-1 to TRBJ1-2; D gene unclear. This CDR3 is built from 10 residues. V lost 5 bases to trimming and J lost 8 bases, with 9 bases between them. CDR1 SQVTM and CDR2 ANQGSEA come from the germline V gene. The CDR3 loop reads CSVRGKGYTF. The CDR3 DNA is TGCAGCGTTCGGGGAAAGGGCTACACCTTC.

This chain uses TRBV12-5 with TRBJ1-5; D may be TRBD1 (5 bases). Trimming stripped 4 bases from V and 0 bases from J, with 10 bases between. Germline values: CDR1 LGHNT, CDR2 FRNRAP. The CDR3 is 15 amino acids. The CDR3 DNA reads TGTGCTAGTGGTTGGGGGGGGAATAGCAATCAGCCCCAGCATTTT. It codes for CASGWGGNSNQPQHF.

This clone was observed once. This chain uses TRBV11-2 with TRBJ2-1, with no clear D. V was trimmed by 2 bases and J by 10 bases, leaving 6 bases between them. CDR3 size: 11 residues. Germline V CDR1 and CDR2: SGHAT, FQNNGV. This CDR3 reads CASSLRREQFF. In DNA form, the CDR3 reads TGTGCCAGCAGCTTAAGGAGAGAGCAGTTCTTC.

The gene calls are TRBV27 and TRBJ1-6; 7 bases line up with TRBD1. Germline loops: CDR1 MNHEY, CDR2 SMNVEV (reference sequence). The V gene end was trimmed by 7 bases and the J gene end by 6 bases; junction bases not matched to a gene: 9. This CDR3 has 15 residues. For the CDR3, the DNA is TGTGCCAGCACGGGGGCCCGGGACAGTAATTCACCCCTCCACTTT. Protein product: CASTGARDSNSPLHF.